The clone carrying this T cell receptor beta chain was picked up a small number of times. The sample originates from a study of OX40 agonist ivuxolimab in advanced cancers. For the study at large: The treatment was a fully human IgG2 OX40 agonist, ivuxolimab. The dose-escalation cohort had hepatocellular carcinoma, melanoma, renal cell or head and neck cancer.

Some clones are missing from TCRdb's copy, which holds only in-frame ones; the method was immunoSEQ multiplex PCR. The sample shows some 80,000 clones, 89% of them seen only once. This sequence originates from an adult with an advanced solid tumor such as melanoma, head and neck, liver or kidney cancer. The sample consisted of CD4+ or CD8+ T cells sorted from blood, taken in a trial of the OX40 agonist ivuxolimab.

The CDR3 region is CASREYGYTF. As DNA, the CDR3 is TGTGCCAGCAGGGAGTATGGCTACACCTTC. The rearrangement joins TRBV21-1 to TRBJ1-2. TRBV21-1 is shown as a pseudogene. The CDR3 is made up of 10 amino acids.